This T cell receptor beta chain is from a study of blood T cell repertoires in COVID-19. The germline CDR1 and CDR2 sequences are SGHAT and FQNNGV. The V and J ends lost 5 bases and 6 bases respectively, with 10 bases between them. This CDR3 has 13 amino acids. Data came from immunoSEQ multiplex PCR; TCRdb stores just in-frame clones and leaves some out. The sample yields under 250,000 clones, over 70% seen once. This TCR came from a woman older than 75 with acute or convalescent COVID-19. V gene TRBV11-2 combines with J gene TRBJ2-2; D remains ambiguous. The sample taken for sequencing was peripheral blood. The CDR3 loop is CASSPGTPGELFF. CDR3 bases: TGTGCCAGCAGCCCAGGAACCCCCGGGGAGCTGTTTTTT.